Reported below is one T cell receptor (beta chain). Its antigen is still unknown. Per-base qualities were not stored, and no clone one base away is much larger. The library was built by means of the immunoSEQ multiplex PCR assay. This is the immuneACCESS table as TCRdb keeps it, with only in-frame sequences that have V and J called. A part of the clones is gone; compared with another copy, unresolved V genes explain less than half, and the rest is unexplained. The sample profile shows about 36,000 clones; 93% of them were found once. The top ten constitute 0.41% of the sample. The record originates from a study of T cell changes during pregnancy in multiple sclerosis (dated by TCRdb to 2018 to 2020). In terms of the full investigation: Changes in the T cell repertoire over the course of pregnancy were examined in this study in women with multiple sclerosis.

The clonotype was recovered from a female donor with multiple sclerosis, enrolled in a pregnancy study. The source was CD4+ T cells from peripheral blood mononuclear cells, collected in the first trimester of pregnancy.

CDR3 loop: CASGLPGDRISGNTIYF. The DNA is as follows: TGTGCTAGTGGTTTGCCCGGGGACAGAATCTCTGGAAACACCATATATTTT. Recombination joined TRBV12-5 with TRBJ1-3; 7 bases in the junction line up with TRBD1. V is cut back by 2 bases and J by 0 bases, with 7 bases in the junction unmatched. The germline V gene yields LGHNT for CDR1 and FRNRAP for CDR2. The CDR3 runs 17 residues from the cysteine to the phenylalanine. The kept DNA is CDR3 alone, 51 bases in frame from the first base.